This TCR beta chain is drawn from a study of T cell responses to AZD1222 COVID-19 vaccine. TCRdb's copy holds only in-frame clones and misses some; the assay was immunoSEQ multiplex PCR. The profile covers 110,000 to 150,000 clones, with approximately 92% appearing a single time and about 3% taken by the ten largest. The CDR3 runs 14 residues. The trim removed 6 bases at V and 4 bases at J, leaving 5 bases unmatched. The germline CDR1 and CDR2 sequences are LNHDA and SQIVND (reference sequence). The sample consisted of peripheral blood, taken on day 0 of AZD1222 vaccination. The TCR was taken from an adult in good health. The chain combines TRBV19 with TRBJ2-7, with 11 bases matching TRBD1. This CDR3 is CASSGTGGSYEQYF. The CDR3 DNA sequence: TGTGCCAGTAGCGGGACAGGGGGATCGTACGAGCAGTACTTC.